This T cell receptor (beta chain) was retrieved from a study of cytotoxic CD8 clonotypes in ibrutinib-treated CLL. Background on the study: Partial responders roughly 25, complete 2; roughly 12 progressed and roughly 14 stayed in remission by median 68 months. Response samples were drawn at a median of approximately 11 months of treatment, range 6 to 36. Findings and caveats of the study: The study found clonality rose at ibrutinib response, then fell toward baseline at progression.

Method: immunoSEQ multiplex PCR; TCRdb's copy keeps in-frame clones and lacks some. The sample lists around 140,000 clones; 76% were seen once. This CDR3 has 15 residues. Trimming removed 1 base from V and 5 bases from J, with 14 bases in between. Germline V gives CDR1 SEHNR, CDR2 FQNEAQ (reference sequence). Remarks on this clone: Its specificity is not known.

The sequence derives from a human donor with chronic lymphocytic leukemia. This chain uses TRBV7-9 with TRBJ2-5; D may be TRBD1 (5 bases). Sequencing was performed on PBMCs, taken after 24 months of ibrutinib treatment. CDR3 coding DNA: TGTGCCAGCAGCTTAGTCGGGCAGGGTGGGGAGACCCAGTACTTC. Its protein product is CASSLVGQGGETQYF.